The 11 T cell receptor beta chains given below trace back to one sample, sequenced in a study of CD8 T cells in Susac syndrome. An input of 0.5 to 1 ug of RNA was subjected to reverse transcription using random hexamers. Via MiXCR, TCRdb re-called the immunoSEQ multiplex PCR reads, giving one row per CDR3 protein. The sample records tens of thousands of distinct CDR3 sequences, 80% to 95% being singletons. What was sequenced was CD8+ T cells from PBMCs. These receptors were obtained from a human donor in good health.

V gene TRBV6-6 combines with J gene TRBJ2-1; 12 bases fit TRBD2. V dropped 4 bases and J dropped 10; count of bases not matched to a gene: 8. The CDR3 extends over 15 amino acids. Germline CDR1 and CDR2: MNHNY and SVGAGI (reference sequence). The CDR3 here is CASSSGLAGWVEQFF. CDR3 nucleotides: TGTGCCAGCAGTTCCGGACTAGCGGGATGGGTAGAGCAGTTCTTC.

The chain carries TRBV30 and TRBJ1-5; no clear D gene. This CDR3 has 14 amino acids. V was trimmed by 2 bases and J by 3 bases, leaving 11 bases between them. The germline V gene encodes CDR1 GTSNPN and CDR2 SVGIG (reference sequence). As DNA, the CDR3 is TGTGCCTGGAGTCTCGGTATATACAATCAGCCCCAGCATTTT. Its translation: CAWSLGIYNQPQHF.

Turning to this clonotype: The junction shows a germline mismatch at one end, possibly a read error. The chain couples TRBV7-9 to TRBJ1-1; D uncertain. This CDR3 is 14 amino acids long. The germline V gene has CDR1 SEHNR and CDR2 FQNEAQ (reference sequence). CDR3 nucleotides: TGTGCCAGCAGCCCCCGTGTCACGAACACTGAAGTTTTCTTT. Translation gives CASSPRVTNTEVFF.

The chain carries TRBV2 and TRBJ1-2, with a possible D match to TRBD1 (5 bases). Trimming took 8 bases from V and 3 from J, leaving 22 bases between them. The CDR3 spans 16 residues. Germline lookup yields CDR1 SNHLY and CDR2 FYNNEI. CDR3 in DNA: TGTGCCAGCTTACCTAAAGGGACCCAGGTCGACTATGGCTACACCTTC. Its translation: CASLPKGTQVDYGYTF.

This clonotype was observed a few times. V gene TRBV12-3 or TRBV12-4 combines with J gene TRBJ2-5, with 9 positions matching TRBD1. CDR3 length equals 15 residues. Trimming removed 5 bases from V and 5 bases from J; junction bases left unmatched: 9. The DNA of the CDR3 is TGTGCCAGCAGTAGGGAACAGGGGGCGCGGGAGACCCAGTACTTC. Its protein is CASSREQGARETQYF.

The chain uses TRBV4-1 and TRBJ1-5; tentative D call: TRBD1 (6 bases). The V gene lost 4 bases and the J gene lost 0 bases, with 19 bases spanning the gap. Germline CDR1 reads MGHRA; CDR2 reads YSYEKL. CDR3 size: 18 residues. CDR3 in amino acids: CASSPSSDRSYSNQPQHF. DNA of the CDR3: TGCGCCAGCAGCCCTTCTTCGGACAGAAGCTATAGCAATCAGCCCCAGCATTTT.

The gene calls are TRBV29-1 and TRBJ2-7; TRBD2 agrees at 8 bases. Germline assignment: CDR1 SQVTM and CDR2 ANQGSEA. The CDR3 runs 13 residues. Germline trimming cut 5 bases from V and 0 bases from J; bases unmatched to any gene: 3. CDR3 DNA: TGCAGCGTTCTTGGGACTAGCTCCTACGAGCAGTACTTC. This codes for CSVLGTSSYEQYF.

The V and J genes are TRBV7-9 and TRBJ1-1; 10 bases line up with TRBD1. The CDR3 totals 16 residues. After removal of 5 bases from V and 5 bases from J, the junction contained 11 bases not matched to a gene. From germline, CDR1 is SEHNR and CDR2 FQNEAQ (reference sequence). The CDR3, as DNA: TGTGCCAGCAGCAGCGGAAGGGACAGGGGAACGACTGAAGCTTTCTTT. Its translation is CASSSGRDRGTTEAFF.

The V gene is TRBV29-1, the J gene TRBJ2-1; D is undetermined. Germline-derived CDR1 and CDR2 are SQVTM and ANQGSEA. V was cut by 7 bases and J by 2 bases, with 12 bases left in between. CDR3 length: 13 residues. The CDR3 region has the DNA TGCAGCGCCTGGCGGCTGACCTACAATGAGCAGTTCTTC. Translated: CSAWRLTYNEQFF.

The genes are TRBV6-5 and TRBJ2-2; D is perhaps TRBD1 (5 bases). The CDR3 has 13 residues. Germline CDR1 is MNHEY and CDR2 is SVGAGI. V shed 7 bases and J shed 7 bases, with 13 bases lying between them. The CDR3 DNA follows: TGTGCCAGCACCAAAGGGGATGTCGGGGAGCTGTTTTTT. This encodes CASTKGDVGELFF.

The V call is TRBV27, the J call TRBJ2-1; the D is unclear. This CDR3 contains 12 residues. CDR1 and CDR2 from the germline V gene are MNHEY and SMNVEV (reference sequence). V lost 3 bases to trimming and J lost 6 bases, with 6 bases between them. CDR3 nucleotide sequence: TGTGCCAGCAGTTTCCACTTCAATGAGCAGTTCTTC. Protein: CASSFHFNEQFF.